This T cell receptor (beta chain) is drawn from a study of T-cell memory formation after mild COVID-19. Germline loops: CDR1 MGHRA, CDR2 YSYEKL. CDR3 length: 15 residues. V dropped 5 bases and J dropped 0 bases, with 11 bases sitting between them. It was 5'RACE with constant-segment primers that produced the TCR alpha and TCR beta cDNA libraries, which carried sample barcodes and UMIs. MiXCR was run by TCRdb on the 5' RACE reads, yielding one entry per CDR3 protein. The sample holds some 130,000 distinct CDR3 sequences, about 25% seen once. There are a few counts of this clonotype. The sample consisted of PBMCs or a T cell subset sorted from them (not recorded which). V usage is TRBV4-1 and J usage is TRBJ2-1; D possibly corresponds to TRBD1 (7 bases). The source of this sequence is an adult woman who had mild COVID-19 (a few samples of this study predate the infection). Cell type and time point are not known. The CDR3 spells CASSSGGTSYNEQFF. The CDR3 DNA follows: TGCGCCAGCAGCTCAGGGGGGACCTCCTACAATGAGCAGTTCTTC.